The 17 T cell receptor beta chains below all came from one sample that was sequenced in a study of T cells expressing NK-cell markers. Using the 5' RACE reads, TCRdb records one entry per CDR3 protein without DNA. Its table lists 400,000 to 550,000 distinct CDR3 sequences. Sample: blood T cells: a sorted CD56 or NKG2C T cell subset, CD4+ or CD8+ T cells, or bulk PBMC T cells (not recorded which). Receptors were obtained from a woman aged 18 to 75 in good health.

The chain is built from TRBV18 and TRBJ1-6. CDR1 KGHSH and CDR2 LQKENI come from the germline V gene. The CDR3 has 15 amino acids. CDR3 protein: CASSPSQDTNSPLHF. Variable domain in full (rest from reference TRBV18 and TRBJ1-6): NAGVMQNPRHLVRRRGQEARLRCSPMKGHSHVYWYRQLPEEGLKFMVYLQKENIIDESGMPKERFSAEFPKEGPSILRIQQVVRGDSAAYFCASSPSQDTNSPLHFGNGTRLTVT.

V is TRBV9 and J is TRBJ2-2; as DNA is missing, the TRBD1 call by TCRdb cannot be tested. Germline assignment: CDR1 SGDLS and CDR2 YYNGEE. The CDR3 contains 16 residues. CDR3 protein: CASSPRDRGGTGELFF.

This chain uses TRBV7-2 with TRBJ1-5. The CDR3 extends over 15 amino acids. The germline V gene has CDR1 SGHTA and CDR2 FQGNSA. The CDR3 sequence is CASSLDGRANQPQHF. Together with reference TRBV7-2 and TRBJ1-5, the CDR3 gives the full variable domain: GAGVSQSPSNKVTEKGKDVELRCDPISGHTALYWYRQSLGQGLEFLIYFQGNSAPDKSGLPSDRFSAERTGGSVSTLTIQRTQQEDSAVYLCASSLDGRANQPQHFGDGTRLSIL.

The chain has TRBV29-1 and TRBJ1-1. Per the germline V gene, CDR1 is SQVTM and CDR2 is ANQGSEA. The length of the CDR3 is 12 residues. CDR3 in amino acids: CSAITRGGEAFF.

J is TRBJ2-7 and V is TRBV7-9; checking the TCRdb D call of TRBD2 is not possible without DNA. The CDR3 runs to 14 residues. Germline V gene data show CDR1 as SEHNR and CDR2 as FQNEAQ (reference sequence). CDR3 sequence: CASRPGTSGYEQYF.

The chain joins TRBV20-1 to TRBJ2-2. Germline values: CDR1 DFQATT, CDR2 SNEGSKA (reference sequence). The CDR3 extends over 14 amino acids. The CDR3 loop reads CSARDGLNTGELFF.

This chain uses TRBV12-3 or TRBV12-4 with TRBJ1-2; TCRdb proposes TRBD1, but this gene call is untestable without DNA. The CDR3 contains 15 residues. CDR3 in amino acids: CASSLRQGPNYGYTF.

V gene TRBV20-1 combines with J gene TRBJ2-1; TCRdb designates TRBD1, a call that cannot be tested without DNA. There are 14 residues in the CDR3. The V gene's germline CDR1 is DFQATT and CDR2 SNEGSKA (reference sequence). CDR3 sequence: CSPRVLGPYNEQFF.

CDR3 loop: CASSRPSGGINEQFF. The chain joins TRBV12-3 or TRBV12-4 to TRBJ2-1; without DNA, the TCRdb call of TRBD2 cannot be checked. CDR3 length: 15 amino acids.

V and J are TRBV7-2 and TRBJ2-7; TCRdb proposes TRBD2, but this gene call is untestable without DNA. Germline-derived CDR1 and CDR2 are SGHTA and FQGNSA. The length of the CDR3 is 15 residues. CDR3 amino acids: CASSSRLAEGGEQYF. Based on the CDR3 plus reference TRBV7-2 and TRBJ2-7, the full variable domain is GAGVSQSPSNKVTEKGKDVELRCDPISGHTALYWYRQSLGQGLEFLIYFQGNSAPDKSGLPSDRFSAERTGGSVSTLTIQRTQQEDSAVYLCASSSRLAEGGEQYFGPGTRLTVT.

J is TRBJ1-1 and V is TRBV5-1; TCRdb designates TRBD1, a call that cannot be tested without DNA. The germline V gene has CDR1 SGHRS and CDR2 YFSETQ. This CDR3 spans 15 amino acids. CDR3 sequence: CASSGTGGGNTEAFF.

This chain connects TRBV20-1 to TRBJ2-4; TCRdb reports TRBD2, a call that lacks DNA to check it against. CDR1 DFQATT and CDR2 SNEGSKA come from the germline V gene (reference sequence). The CDR3 sequence is 15 residues long. The CDR3: CSASRGAGAQDIQYF.

V and J are TRBV2 and TRBJ2-1. Germline V gene lookup returns CDR1 SNHLY and CDR2 FYNNEI. The CDR3 spans 11 residues. This CDR3 reads CASSASNEQFF.

This chain uses TRBV20-1 with TRBJ2-5; no DNA is available, so the TRBD1 call from TCRdb remains unchecked. This CDR3 is 12 amino acids long. Looked up from germline, CDR1 is DFQATT and CDR2 is SNEGSKA (reference sequence). The CDR3 loop reads CSANQGAETQYF.

This chain connects TRBV5-1 to TRBJ1-4. Germline V gene data show CDR1 as SGHRS and CDR2 as YFSETQ. This CDR3 region has 16 residues. The CDR3 reads CASSLADGVTNEKLFF.

V is TRBV12-3 or TRBV12-4 and J is TRBJ2-3; the TCRdb call, TRBD1, lacks DNA for checking. The CDR3 runs 15 residues. The CDR3 sequence is CATISTGGSTDTQYF.

V gene TRBV6-5 combines with J gene TRBJ2-3. The CDR3 is 14 residues long. CDR1 is MNHEY and CDR2 is SVGAGI in the germline V gene. The CDR3 loop is CASSYFASTDTQYF.